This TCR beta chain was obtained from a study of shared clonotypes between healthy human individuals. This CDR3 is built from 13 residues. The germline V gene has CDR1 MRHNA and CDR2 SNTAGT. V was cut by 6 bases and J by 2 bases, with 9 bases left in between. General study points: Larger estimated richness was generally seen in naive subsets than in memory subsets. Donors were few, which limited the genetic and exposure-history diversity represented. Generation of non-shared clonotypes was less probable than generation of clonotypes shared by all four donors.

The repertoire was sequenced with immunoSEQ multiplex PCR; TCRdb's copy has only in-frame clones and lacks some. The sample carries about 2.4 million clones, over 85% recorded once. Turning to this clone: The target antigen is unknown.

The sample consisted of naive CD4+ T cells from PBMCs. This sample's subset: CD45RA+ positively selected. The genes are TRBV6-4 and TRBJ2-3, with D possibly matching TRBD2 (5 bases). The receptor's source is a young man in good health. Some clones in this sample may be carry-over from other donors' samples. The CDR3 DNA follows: TGTGCCAGCAGCGAGCGGTTCACAGATACGCAGTATTTT. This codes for CASSERFTDTQYF.